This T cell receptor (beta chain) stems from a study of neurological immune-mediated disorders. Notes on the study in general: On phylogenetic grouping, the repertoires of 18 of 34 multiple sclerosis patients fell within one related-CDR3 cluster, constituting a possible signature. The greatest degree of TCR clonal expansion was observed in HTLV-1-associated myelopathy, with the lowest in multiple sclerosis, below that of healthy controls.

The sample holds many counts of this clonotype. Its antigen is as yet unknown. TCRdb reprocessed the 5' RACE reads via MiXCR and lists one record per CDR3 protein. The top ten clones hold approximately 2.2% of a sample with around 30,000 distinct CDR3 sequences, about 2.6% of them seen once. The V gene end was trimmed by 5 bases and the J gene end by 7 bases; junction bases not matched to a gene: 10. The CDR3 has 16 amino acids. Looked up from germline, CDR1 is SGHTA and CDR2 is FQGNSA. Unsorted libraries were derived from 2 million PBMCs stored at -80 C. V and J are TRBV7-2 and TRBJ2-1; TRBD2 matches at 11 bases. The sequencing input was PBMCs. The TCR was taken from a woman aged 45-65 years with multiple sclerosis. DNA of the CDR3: TGTGCCAGCAGCATTAGCGGGGGGGCCGGAATGAATGAGCAGTTCTTC. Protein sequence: CASSISGGAGMNEQFF.